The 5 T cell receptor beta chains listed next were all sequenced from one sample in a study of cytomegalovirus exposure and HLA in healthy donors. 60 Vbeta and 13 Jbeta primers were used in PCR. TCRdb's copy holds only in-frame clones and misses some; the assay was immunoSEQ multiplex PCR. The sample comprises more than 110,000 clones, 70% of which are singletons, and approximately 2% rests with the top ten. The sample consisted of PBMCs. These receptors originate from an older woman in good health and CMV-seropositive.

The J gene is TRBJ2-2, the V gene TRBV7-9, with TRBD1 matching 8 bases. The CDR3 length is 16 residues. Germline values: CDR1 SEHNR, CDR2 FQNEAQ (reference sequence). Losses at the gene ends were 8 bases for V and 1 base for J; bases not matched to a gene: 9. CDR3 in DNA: TGTGCCAGCCAGGGGGCCCGAAACAAGAACACCGGGGAGCTGTTTTTT. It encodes CASQGARNKNTGELFF.

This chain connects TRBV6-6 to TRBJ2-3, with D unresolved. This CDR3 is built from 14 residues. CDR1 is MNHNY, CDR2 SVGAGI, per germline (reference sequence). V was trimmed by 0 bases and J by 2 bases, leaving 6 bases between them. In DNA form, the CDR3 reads TGTGCCAGCAGTTACTCAGAGCCCACAGATACGCAGTATTTT. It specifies CASSYSEPTDTQYF.

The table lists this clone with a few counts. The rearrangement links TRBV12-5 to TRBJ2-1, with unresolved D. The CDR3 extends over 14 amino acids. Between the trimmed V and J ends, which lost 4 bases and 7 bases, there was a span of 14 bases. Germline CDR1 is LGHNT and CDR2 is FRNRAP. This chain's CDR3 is CASGSPGSWNEQFF. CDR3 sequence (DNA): TGTGCTAGTGGTTCGCCCGGGTCCTGGAATGAGCAGTTCTTC.

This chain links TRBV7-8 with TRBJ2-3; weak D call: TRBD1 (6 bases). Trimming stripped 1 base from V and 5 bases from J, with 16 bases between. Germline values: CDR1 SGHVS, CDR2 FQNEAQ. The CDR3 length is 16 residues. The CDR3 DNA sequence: TGTGCCAGCAGCTTAGTTGCGGTTCTAGGGGGAGATACGCAGTATTTT. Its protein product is CASSLVAVLGGDTQYF. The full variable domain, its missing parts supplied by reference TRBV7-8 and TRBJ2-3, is GAGVSQSPRYKVAKRGQDVALRCDPISGHVSLFWYQQALGQGPEFLTYFQNEAQLDKSGLPSDRFFAERPEGSVSTLKIQRTQQEDSAVYLCASSLVAVLGGDTQYFGPGTRLTVL.

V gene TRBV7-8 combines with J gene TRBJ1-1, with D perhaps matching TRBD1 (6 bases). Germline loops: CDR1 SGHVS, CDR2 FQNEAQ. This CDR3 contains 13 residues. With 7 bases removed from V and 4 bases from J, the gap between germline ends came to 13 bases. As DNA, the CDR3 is TGTGCCAGCACCGAGGACAGTGGCACTGAAGCTTTCTTT. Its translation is CASTEDSGTEAFF.